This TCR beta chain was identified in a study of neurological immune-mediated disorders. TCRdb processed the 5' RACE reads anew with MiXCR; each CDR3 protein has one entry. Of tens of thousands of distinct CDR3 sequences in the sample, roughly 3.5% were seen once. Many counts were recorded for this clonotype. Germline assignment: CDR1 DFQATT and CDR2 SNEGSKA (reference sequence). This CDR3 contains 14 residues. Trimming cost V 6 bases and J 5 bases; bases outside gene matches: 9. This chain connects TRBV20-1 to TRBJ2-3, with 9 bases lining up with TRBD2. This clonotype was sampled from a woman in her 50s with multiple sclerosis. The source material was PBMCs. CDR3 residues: CSARTSGRGDTQYF. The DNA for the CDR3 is TGCAGTGCCAGAACTAGCGGGCGGGGAGATACGCAGTATTTT.